The clone carrying this TCR beta chain was recorded only once. What it binds is not known. These data come from a study of T cell repertoires and Cas9 in healthy adults. Notes on the study in general: SpCas9-reactive regulatory T cells reportedly mitigated SpCas9-reactive effector T cells in vitro.

V lost 3 bases and J lost 7; bases outside the gene matches: 9. The CDR3 runs to 15 residues. Germline V gives CDR1 LGHNA, CDR2 YNFKEQ. Clones were read by immunoSEQ multiplex PCR, and TCRdb kept only the in-frame ones, dropping some. The sample carries about 20,000 clones, about 90% recorded once. The chain has TRBV4-2 and TRBJ2-5; 9 positions agree with TRBD2. The material sequenced was CD4+ effector T cells (CD127+, CD25-, CD137-, CD154-) from PBMCs; culture status not recorded. This receptor was obtained from a human donor in good health. The CDR3 here is CASSQSTSGLATQYF. The CDR3 nucleotides are TGTGCCAGCAGCCAGTCAACTAGCGGGCTGGCGACCCAGTACTTC.